The present T cell receptor beta chain was sequenced within a study of breast tumors, draining lymph nodes, adjacent tissues (dated by TCRdb to about 2016). In the study overall: Breast cancer patients provided tumor, adjacent nontumor tissue and axillary lymph nodes, and the study compared the TCR beta repertoires across these three sources. In human breast cancer, the study set out to evaluate how tumor, surrounding tissue and draining lymph node repertoires relate to one another and whether T cells may move between these sites.

This clonotype occurred many times. The antigen this receptor binds is unknown. Qualities for individual bases were not recorded, and no much larger clone is one base off. Sequencing instrument: Illumina HiSeq 2000. TCR beta chain libraries were generated by multiplex PCR amplification. High-throughput sequencing was used to analyze the amplified TCR beta chain products. TCRdb reran the public reads through fastp at Q25 and MiXCR, keeping productive beta chains. Here each entry gathers all rows of one CDR3 protein and keeps the most common genes and DNA. This sample has over 200,000 distinct CDR3 sequences in its table, and approximately 29% of those were observed once. 1.4% of the sample goes to the ten largest clones. The CDR3 starts with the cysteine, ends with the phenylalanine, and has 15 residues. The only DNA kept is the CDR3, 45 bases in frame from the first base. V is pared back by 1 base and J by 4 bases, with 13 bases lying between the germline termini. Taken from the germline V gene, the CDR1 and CDR2 loops are SGHTA and FQGNSA.

General study outcomes and caveats: The conclusion that tumor T cells originate in lymph nodes was presented as consistent with a hypothesis rather than as directly demonstrated. The data were considered consistent with the idea that most tumor T cells come from the lymph node and then expand in tumor tissue. Tumor and nontumor tissue repertoires were found to be significantly more similar in luminal-like than in basal-like breast cancer. Tumor T-cell repertoires showed less diversity than lymph node repertoires and more diversity than nontumor tissue repertoires, and tumor T-cell repertoires showed preferential V and J gene usage.

The lymph node samples were taken from the axillary draining lymph nodes of breast cancer patients. The rearranged chain carries TRBV7-2 and TRBJ2-5; 6 matching bases give a weak D call of TRBD1. This TCR came from a female donor with breast cancer. Some clones in this sample may be carry-over from other donors' samples. The sequencing input was axillary lymph node tissue. At the DNA level, the sequence is TGTGCCAGCAGCTTAGGGGCCAGGGGCCCAGAGACCCAGTACTTC. It is translated as CASSLGARGPETQYF.